This TCR beta chain was documented in a study of blood T cell repertoires in COVID-19. As for the study in general: PBMCs, B-cell-depleted T cells, or T cells were the source of the cDNA or gDNA that made up the material.

Authors' methods: It was from reference gene primer amplification that nucleated cell counts were estimated. Measured with immunoSEQ multiplex PCR; TCRdb has only the in-frame clones, and not every one. D and trimming were read from the DNA, whereas the V and J calls and clone size are those reported in that table. The sample holds some 42,000 clones, more than 65% seen once. Sequencing input: peripheral blood. The sequence derives from a man at least 80 years old with acute or convalescent COVID-19.

CDR3 DNA: TGTGCCAGCAGCTCCAGTTCTAAAAACATTCAGTACTTC. This codes for CASSSSSKNIQYF. The V gene is TRBV5-4, the J gene TRBJ2-4; D uncertain. Germline V gene data show CDR1 as SGHNT and CDR2 as YYREEE (reference sequence). Trimming shortened V by 3 bases and J by 4 bases, and 8 bases separated the two germline ends. The CDR3 contains 13 residues.